This T cell receptor beta chain was retrieved from a study of OX40 agonist ivuxolimab in advanced cancers. Study results and caveats: Antigen specificity remained undetermined for the expanded peripheral T cells.

The germline V gene has CDR1 SGHTA and CDR2 FQGNSA. CDR3 length: 13 residues. With V trimmed by 7 bases and J by 6 bases, 7 bases remained unmatched. The assay was immunoSEQ multiplex PCR, and TCRdb's table has in-frame clones only and misses some. The sample yields about 94,000 clones, less than 95% seen once. This clone appeared a single time. Its specificity is not known. The receptor's source is an adult with an advanced solid tumor such as melanoma, head and neck, liver or kidney cancer. The V call is TRBV7-2, the J call TRBJ2-3; TRBD2 matches 7 bases. Material: CD4+ or CD8+ T cells sorted from blood, obtained in a trial of the OX40 agonist ivuxolimab. The CDR3 spells CASNAGVRDTQYF. CDR3 in DNA: TGTGCCAGCAATGCGGGAGTTCGGGATACGCAGTATTTT.